This T cell receptor beta chain was sequenced for a study of blood T cell repertoires in COVID-19. Study overall: The study drew acute and convalescent COVID-19 samples from the United States, Italy and Spain.

Authors' methods: Researchers report that nucleated cell counts were estimated from reference gene primer amplification. Some clones are missing from TCRdb's copy, which holds only in-frame ones; the method was immunoSEQ multiplex PCR. V and J calls and clone size follow that table, whereas D and trimming were derived from the DNA. The data show 170,000 or so clones, about 83% seen once. This CDR3 comprises 14 residues. Germline values: CDR1 SGDLS, CDR2 YYNGEE. V was shortened by 4 bases and J by 7 bases, with 17 bases between the two germline ends. The sequence was obtained from a woman aged 18-29 years who had recovered from COVID-19. Material for sequencing was peripheral blood. The V gene is TRBV9, the J gene TRBJ1-2; possible D gene TRBD1, 6 bases. The CDR3 bases are TGTGCCAGCAGCACTAGCGGGGGGGGCCGTGGCTACACCTTC. Its protein product is CASSTSGGGRGYTF.